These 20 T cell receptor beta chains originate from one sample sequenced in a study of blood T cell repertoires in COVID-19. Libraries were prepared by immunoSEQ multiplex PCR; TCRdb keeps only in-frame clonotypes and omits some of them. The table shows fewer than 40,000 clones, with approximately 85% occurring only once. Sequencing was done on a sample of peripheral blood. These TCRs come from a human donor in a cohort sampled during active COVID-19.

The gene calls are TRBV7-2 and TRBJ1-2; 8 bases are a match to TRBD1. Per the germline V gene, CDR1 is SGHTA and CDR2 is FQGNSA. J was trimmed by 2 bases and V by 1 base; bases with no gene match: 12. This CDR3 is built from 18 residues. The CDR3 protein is CASSLEGGWQGANYGYTF. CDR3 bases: TGTGCCAGCAGCTTAGAAGGCGGGTGGCAGGGGGCCAACTATGGCTACACCTTC.

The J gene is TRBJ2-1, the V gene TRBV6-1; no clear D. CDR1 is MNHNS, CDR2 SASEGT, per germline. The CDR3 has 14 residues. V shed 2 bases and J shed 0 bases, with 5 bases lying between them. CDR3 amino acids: CASSEPLSYNEQFF. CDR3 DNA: TGTGCCAGCAGTGAACCACTCTCCTACAATGAGCAGTTCTTC.

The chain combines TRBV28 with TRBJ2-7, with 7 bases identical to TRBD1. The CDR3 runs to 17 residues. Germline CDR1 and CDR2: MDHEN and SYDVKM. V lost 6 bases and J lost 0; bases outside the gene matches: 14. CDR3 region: CASRRHLTGTYSYEQYF. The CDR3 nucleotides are TGTGCCAGCAGACGACATCTGACAGGGACCTACTCCTACGAGCAGTACTTC.

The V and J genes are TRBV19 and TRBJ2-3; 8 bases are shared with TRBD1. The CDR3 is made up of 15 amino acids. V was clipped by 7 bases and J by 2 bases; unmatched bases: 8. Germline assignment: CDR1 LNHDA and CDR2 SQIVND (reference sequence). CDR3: CASTDRGQTTDTQYF. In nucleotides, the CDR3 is TGTGCCAGTACAGACAGGGGCCAGACCACAGATACGCAGTATTTT.

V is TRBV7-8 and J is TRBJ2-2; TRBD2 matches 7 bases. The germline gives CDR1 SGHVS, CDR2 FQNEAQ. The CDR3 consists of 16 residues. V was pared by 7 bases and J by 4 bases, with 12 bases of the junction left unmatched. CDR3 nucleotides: TGTGCCAGCAACCAGAGGGAGGGGTGGAGCACCGGGGAGCTGTTTTTT. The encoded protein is CASNQREGWSTGELFF.

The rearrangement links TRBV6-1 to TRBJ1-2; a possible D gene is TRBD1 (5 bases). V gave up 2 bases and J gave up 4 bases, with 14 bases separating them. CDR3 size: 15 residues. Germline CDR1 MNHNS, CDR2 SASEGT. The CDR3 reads CASSESRQFFYGYTF. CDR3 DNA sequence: TGTGCCAGCAGTGAATCGAGACAGTTTTTCTATGGCTACACCTTC.

CDR3 DNA sequence: TGTGCCAGCAGCTTAGCGGGGACAGGTCCTTACGAGCAGTACTTC. Its translation: CASSLAGTGPYEQYF. The rearrangement links TRBV11-1 to TRBJ2-7; 8 bases are a match to TRBD1. With 0 bases clipped from V and 4 bases from J, the junction kept 5 bases outside the gene matches. There are 15 residues in the CDR3. Germline CDR1 is SGHAT and CDR2 is FQDESV (reference sequence).

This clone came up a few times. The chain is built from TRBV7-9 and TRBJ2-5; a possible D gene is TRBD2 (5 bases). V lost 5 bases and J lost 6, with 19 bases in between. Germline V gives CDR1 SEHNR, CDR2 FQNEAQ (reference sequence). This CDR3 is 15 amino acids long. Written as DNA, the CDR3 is TGTGCCAGCAGCATCGGAGGTTCAATCGAGAAGACCCAGTACTTC. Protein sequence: CASSIGGSIEKTQYF.

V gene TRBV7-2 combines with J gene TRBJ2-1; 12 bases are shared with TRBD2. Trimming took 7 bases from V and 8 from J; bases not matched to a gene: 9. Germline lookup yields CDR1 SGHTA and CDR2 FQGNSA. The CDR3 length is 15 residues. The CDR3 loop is CASKLLAGGVDEQFF. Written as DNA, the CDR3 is TGTGCCAGCAAACTTCTAGCGGGAGGGGTGGATGAGCAGTTCTTC.

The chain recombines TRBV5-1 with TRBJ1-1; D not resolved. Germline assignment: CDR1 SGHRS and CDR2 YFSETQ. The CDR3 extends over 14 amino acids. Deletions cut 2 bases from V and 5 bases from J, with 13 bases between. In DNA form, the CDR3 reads TGCGCCAGCAGCTTAGACGGGGTAAGGACTGAAGCTTTCTTT. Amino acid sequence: CASSLDGVRTEAFF. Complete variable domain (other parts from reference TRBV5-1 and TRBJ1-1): KAGVTQTPRYLIKTRGQQVTLSCSPISGHRSVSWYQQTPGQGLQFLFEYFSETQRNKGNFPGRFSGRQFSNSRSEMNVSTLELGDSALYLCASSLDGVRTEAFFGQGTRLTVV.

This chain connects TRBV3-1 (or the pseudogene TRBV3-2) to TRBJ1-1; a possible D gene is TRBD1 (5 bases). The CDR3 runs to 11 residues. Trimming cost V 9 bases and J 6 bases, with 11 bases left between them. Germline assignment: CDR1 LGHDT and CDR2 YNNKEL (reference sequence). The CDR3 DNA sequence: TGTGCCAGTTGGGGGGTTGCTGAAGCTTTCTTT. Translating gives CASWGVAEAFF.

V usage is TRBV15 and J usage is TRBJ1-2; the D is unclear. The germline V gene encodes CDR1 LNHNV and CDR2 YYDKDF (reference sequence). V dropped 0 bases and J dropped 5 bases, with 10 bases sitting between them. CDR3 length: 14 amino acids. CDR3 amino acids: CATSRDPQVYGYTF. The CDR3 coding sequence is TGTGCCACCAGCAGAGATCCCCAGGTTTATGGCTACACCTTC.

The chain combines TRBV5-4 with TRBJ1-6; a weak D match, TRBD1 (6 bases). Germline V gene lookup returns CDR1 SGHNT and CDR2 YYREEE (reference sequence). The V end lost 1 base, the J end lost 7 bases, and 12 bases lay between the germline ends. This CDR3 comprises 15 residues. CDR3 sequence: CASSLNGGRNSPLHF. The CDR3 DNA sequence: TGTGCCAGCAGCTTGAACGGGGGGCGGAATTCACCCCTCCACTTT.

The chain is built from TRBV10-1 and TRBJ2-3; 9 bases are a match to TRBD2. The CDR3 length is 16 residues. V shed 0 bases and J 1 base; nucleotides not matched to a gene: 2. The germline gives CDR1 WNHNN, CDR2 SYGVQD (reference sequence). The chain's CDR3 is CASSESGGRGTDTQYF. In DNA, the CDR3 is TGCGCCAGCAGTGAGTCGGGCGGGAGGGGCACAGATACGCAGTATTTT.

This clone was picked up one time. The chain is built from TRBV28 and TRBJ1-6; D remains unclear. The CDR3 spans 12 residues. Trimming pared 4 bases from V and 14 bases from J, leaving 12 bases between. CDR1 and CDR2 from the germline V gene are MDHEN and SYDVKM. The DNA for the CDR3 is TGTGCCAGCAGTTCCGCAGAGGGCACCCTCCACTTT. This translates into CASSSAEGTLHF.

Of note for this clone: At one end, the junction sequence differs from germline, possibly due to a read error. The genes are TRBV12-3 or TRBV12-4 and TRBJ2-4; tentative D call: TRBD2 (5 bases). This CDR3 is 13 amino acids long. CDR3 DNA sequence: TGTGCCAGCAGTTTCTCGGGGATTAAGCAATTGGACTTC. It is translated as CASSFSGIKQLDF.

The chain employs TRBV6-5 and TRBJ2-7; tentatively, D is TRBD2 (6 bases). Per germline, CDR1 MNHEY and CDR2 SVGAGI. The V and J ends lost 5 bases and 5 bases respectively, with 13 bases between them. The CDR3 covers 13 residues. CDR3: CASSHPGGDEQYF. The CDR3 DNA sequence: TGTGCCAGCAGTCATCCCGGGGGAGACGAGCAGTACTTC.

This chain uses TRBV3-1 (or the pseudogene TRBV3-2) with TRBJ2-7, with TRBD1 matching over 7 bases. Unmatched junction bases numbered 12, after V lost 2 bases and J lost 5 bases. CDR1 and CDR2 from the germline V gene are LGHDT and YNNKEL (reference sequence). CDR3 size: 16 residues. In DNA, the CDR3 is TGTGCCAGCAGCCAACCTGGATACAGGGGAAGCGACGAGCAGTACTTC. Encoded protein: CASSQPGYRGSDEQYF.

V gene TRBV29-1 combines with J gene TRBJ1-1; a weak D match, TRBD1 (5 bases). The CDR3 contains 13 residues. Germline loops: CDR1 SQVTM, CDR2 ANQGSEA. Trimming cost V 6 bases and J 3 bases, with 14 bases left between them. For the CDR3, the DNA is TGCAGCGTCTATGACAGACTTCACACTGAAGCTTTCTTT. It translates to CSVYDRLHTEAFF. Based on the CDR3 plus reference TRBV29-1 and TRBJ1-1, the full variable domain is SAVISQKPSRDICQRGTSLTIQCQVDSQVTMMFWYRQQPGQSLTLIATANQGSEATYESGFVIDKFPISRPNLTFSTLTVSNMSPEDSSIYLCSVYDRLHTEAFFGQGTRLTVV.

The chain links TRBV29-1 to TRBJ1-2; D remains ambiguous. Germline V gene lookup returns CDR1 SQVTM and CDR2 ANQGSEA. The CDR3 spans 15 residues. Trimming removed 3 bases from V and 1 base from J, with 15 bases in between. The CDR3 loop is CSVEALSAFNYGYTF. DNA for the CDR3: TGCAGCGTTGAGGCTCTCTCAGCGTTTAACTATGGCTACACCTTC.